Shown below are 30 T cell receptor beta chains from a single sample sequenced in a study of blood T cell repertoires in COVID-19. The table came from immunoSEQ multiplex PCR; TCRdb's copy has only in-frame clones and leaves some out. Of tens of thousands of clones in the sample, about four fifths were seen once. The sample taken for sequencing was peripheral blood. The receptors originated from a man of 80 years or more with acute or convalescent COVID-19.

The CDR3: CASSPRILRGTGNQPQHF. CDR3 coding DNA: TGCGCCAGCAGCCCGCGCATCTTACGGGGGACGGGCAATCAGCCCCAGCATTTT. The chain links TRBV4-1 to TRBJ1-5, with D possibly being TRBD1 (5 bases). Per germline, CDR1 MGHRA and CDR2 YSYEKL. The CDR3 runs 18 residues. V lost 4 bases to trimming and J lost 2 bases, with 21 bases between them.

Written as DNA, the CDR3 is TGCGCCAGCAGCGCCGGACAGGGGGCGCGCAGCACTGAAGCTTTCTTT. Residues: CASSAGQGARSTEAFF. V usage is TRBV5-1 and J usage is TRBJ1-1; 11 bases align to TRBD1. The CDR3 extends over 16 amino acids. The trim removed 4 bases at V and 4 bases at J, leaving 9 bases unmatched. The V gene's germline CDR1 is SGHRS and CDR2 YFSETQ. The full variable domain, completed using reference TRBV5-1 and TRBJ1-1, is KAGVTQTPRYLIKTRGQQVTLSCSPISGHRSVSWYQQTPGQGLQFLFEYFSETQRNKGNFPGRFSGRQFSNSRSEMNVSTLELGDSALYLCASSAGQGARSTEAFFGQGTRLTVV.

The V call is TRBV5-8, the J call TRBJ1-2; D might be TRBD1 (6 bases). Germline V CDR1 and CDR2: SGHTS, YDEGEE. The V end lost 0 bases, the J end lost 8 bases, and 20 bases lay between the germline ends. This CDR3 contains 16 residues. CDR3 sequence: CASSLGGTRVAGGYTF. CDR3 coding DNA: TGTGCCAGCAGCTTGGGGGGGACAAGGGTTGCAGGCGGCTACACCTTC.

The DNA of the CDR3 is TGCGCCAGCAGCCATCCCAACTCGGGACTAAACTACGAGCAGTACTTC. It codes for CASSHPNSGLNYEQYF. The J gene is TRBJ2-7, the V gene TRBV4-1; TRBD2 matches 7 bases. Per the germline V gene, CDR1 is MGHRA and CDR2 is YSYEKL. The CDR3 is made up of 16 amino acids. Trimming removed 3 bases from V and 3 bases from J; junction bases left unmatched: 11.

To note about this clone: An end of the junction does not agree with germline; a read error may underlie this. The chain employs TRBV9 and TRBJ1-1; D remains ambiguous. There are 13 residues in the CDR3. Germline-derived CDR1 and CDR2 are SGDLS and YYNGEE. CDR3 sequence reads: CASSDGVKTEAFF. The CDR3 DNA reads as TGTGCCAGCAGCGACGGGGTGAAAACTGAAGCTTTCTTT.

This rearrangement joins TRBV6-1 to TRBJ1-6; TRBD1 aligns across 7 bases. The germline gives CDR1 MNHNS, CDR2 SASEGT. The CDR3 runs 16 residues. V was pared by 4 bases and J by 5 bases, with 8 bases of the junction left unmatched. CDR3 loop: CASSARDRTNNSPLHF. CDR3 coding DNA: TGTGCCAGCAGTGCGCGGGACAGAACCAATAATTCACCCCTCCACTTT.

V gene TRBV19 combines with J gene TRBJ1-2, with 10 bases identical to TRBD1. V dropped 7 bases and J dropped 2; count of bases not matched to a gene: 4. CDR1 and CDR2 from the germline V gene are LNHDA and SQIVND (reference sequence). CDR3 length: 14 residues. The CDR3 spells CASTPGQGNYGYTF. As DNA, the CDR3 is TGTGCCAGTACCCCGGGACAGGGGAACTATGGCTACACCTTC.

This clone showed up just once. This chain joins TRBV6-6 and TRBJ2-7; D possibly corresponds to TRBD1 (6 bases). Germline V CDR1 and CDR2: MNHNY, SVGAGI (reference sequence). The ends were cut back, 5 bases at V and 1 base at J, with 9 bases in the middle. This CDR3 spans 13 amino acids. The CDR3 here is CASSTGWSYEQYF. The CDR3 nucleotides are TGTGCCAGCAGTACAGGGTGGTCCTACGAGCAGTACTTC.

As for this clone: Distinct nucleotide sequences in the sample also encode this CDR3. The rearrangement uses TRBV3-1 (or the pseudogene TRBV3-2) and TRBJ2-1; unclear D gene. This CDR3 comprises 12 residues. V shed 2 bases and J shed 5 bases, with 4 bases lying between them. Germline CDR1 reads LGHDT; CDR2 reads YNNKEL (reference sequence). In DNA form, the CDR3 reads TGTGCCAGCAGCCAATCCGACAATGAGCAGTTCTTC. Its protein is CASSQSDNEQFF.

V usage is TRBV5-1 and J usage is TRBJ1-1, with a possible D match to TRBD1 (5 bases). The CDR3 consists of 15 residues. Germline V gene sequence: CDR1 SGHRS, CDR2 YFSETQ. The V and J ends lost 0 bases and 0 bases respectively, with 9 bases between them. The CDR3 here is CASSLGDSMNTEAFF. Written as DNA, the CDR3 is TGCGCCAGCAGCTTGGGTGACAGTATGAACACTGAAGCTTTCTTT.

The rearrangement uses TRBV7-9 and TRBJ1-1; a possible D gene is TRBD1 (6 bases). This CDR3 region has 14 residues. Per the germline V gene, CDR1 is SEHNR and CDR2 is FQNEAQ (reference sequence). V was pared by 1 base and J by 3 bases, with 9 bases between. CDR3 residues: CASSLGYRDTEAFF. In DNA form, the CDR3 reads TGTGCCAGCAGCTTAGGCTACAGGGACACTGAAGCTTTCTTT. The whole variable domain, filled in from reference TRBV7-9 and TRBJ1-1, reads DTGVSQNPRHKITKRGQNVTFRCDPISEHNRLYWYRQTLGQGPEFLTYFQNEAQLEKSRLLSDRFSAERPKGSFSTLEIQRTEQGDSAMYLCASSLGYRDTEAFFGQGTRLTVV.

The V call is TRBV3-1 (or the pseudogene TRBV3-2), the J call TRBJ2-5; D unresolved. V shed 3 bases and J shed 3 bases, with 2 bases lying between them. The CDR3 sequence is 11 residues long. The germline CDR1 and CDR2 sequences are LGHDT and YNNKEL (reference sequence). Here the CDR3 reads CASSHEETQYF. The CDR3 DNA follows: TGTGCCAGCAGCCACGAAGAGACCCAGTACTTC.

The sample holds one count of this clone. The rearrangement links TRBV5-1 to TRBJ2-3, with a tentative D call TRBD2 (5 bases). Trimming shortened V by 0 bases and J by 1 base, and 9 bases separated the two germline ends. Germline CDR1 and CDR2: SGHRS and YFSETQ. CDR3 size: 15 residues. This CDR3 reads CASSLDTGGTDTQYF. For the CDR3, the DNA is TGCGCCAGCAGCTTGGATACCGGGGGCACAGATACGCAGTATTTT. The entire variable domain, with the rest obtained from reference TRBV5-1 and TRBJ2-3, is as follows: KAGVTQTPRYLIKTRGQQVTLSCSPISGHRSVSWYQQTPGQGLQFLFEYFSETQRNKGNFPGRFSGRQFSNSRSEMNVSTLELGDSALYLCASSLDTGGTDTQYFGPGTRLTVL.

V gene TRBV2 combines with J gene TRBJ1-1, with 7 bases fitting TRBD1. This CDR3 region has 16 residues. Germline loops: CDR1 SNHLY, CDR2 FYNNEI. Trimming took 1 base from V and 0 from J; bases not matched to a gene: 5. CDR3 in amino acids: CASSEEGAILNTEAFF. The CDR3 DNA reads TGTGCCAGCAGTGAAGAGGGGGCGATCCTGAACACTGAAGCTTTCTTT.

V gene TRBV21-1 combines with J gene TRBJ2-5; no check of the table's D call, TRBD2, against the DNA was made. TRBV21-1 is designated a pseudogene. The CDR3 length is 13 residues. Here the CDR3 reads CASKVSGGETQYF. Written as DNA, the CDR3 is TGTGCCAGCAAGGTTAGCGGGGGGGAGACCCAGTACTTC.

The genes are TRBV9 and TRBJ2-1; 9 bases agree with TRBD2. This CDR3 region has 15 residues. From germline, CDR1 is SGDLS and CDR2 YYNGEE. Trimming took 2 bases from V and 9 from J; bases not matched to a gene: 9. CDR3 in amino acids: CASSVNGGGAGEQFF. The CDR3 nucleotides read TGTGCCAGCAGCGTGAACGGCGGGGGGGCCGGTGAGCAGTTCTTC.

The gene calls are TRBV10-2 and TRBJ2-3, with 13 bases lining up with TRBD2. Germline CDR1 is WSHSY and CDR2 is SAAADI. The CDR3 length is 16 residues. V was clipped by 6 bases and J by 6 bases; unmatched bases: 9. The CDR3 is CASSRTSGGAGDTQYF. The DNA for the CDR3 is TGCGCCAGCAGCCGCACTAGCGGGGGGGCCGGGGATACGCAGTATTTT.

The chain joins TRBV2 to TRBJ2-3, with a weak D call TRBD2 (6 bases). Between the trimmed V and J ends, which lost 7 bases and 0 bases, there was a span of 11 bases. In germline, CDR1 is SNHLY, CDR2 FYNNEI. The length of the CDR3 is 14 residues. The chain's CDR3 is CASTPGLSTDTQYF. The DNA of the CDR3 is TGTGCCAGCACCCCGGGACTCAGCACAGATACGCAGTATTTT.

The chain is built from TRBV28 and TRBJ1-1; 7 bases are a match to TRBD1. CDR3 size: 15 residues. V lost 4 bases, J lost 1 base, and 6 bases stayed unmatched. Germline V lookup: CDR1 MDHEN, CDR2 SYDVKM. The CDR3 nucleotides are TGTGCCAGCAGTTCCGCCGGGACAGAGAACACTGAAGCTTTCTTT. As protein: CASSSAGTENTEAFF. Filled out from reference TRBV28 and TRBJ1-1, the complete variable domain reads DVKVTQSSRYLVKRTGEKVFLECVQDMDHENMFWYRQDPGLGLRLIYFSYDVKMKEKGDIPEGYSVSREKKERFSLILESASTNQTSMYLCASSSAGTENTEAFFGQGTRLTVV.

Within the sample, this clone is medium-sized. V usage is TRBV5-4 and J usage is TRBJ1-3, with D hard to call. The ends were cut back, 2 bases at V and 4 bases at J, with 13 bases in the middle. This CDR3 contains 15 residues. Germline-derived CDR1 and CDR2 are SGHNT and YYREEE (reference sequence). CDR3: CASSFSWSEGNTIYF. CDR3 sequence (DNA): TGTGCCAGCAGCTTTTCATGGTCCGAGGGAAACACCATATATTTT.

The chain employs TRBV6-4 and TRBJ2-3, with a weak D call TRBD1 (6 bases). V shed 5 bases and J shed 6 bases, with 21 bases lying between them. This CDR3 spans 16 amino acids. Germline V gives CDR1 MRHNA, CDR2 SNTAGT. The CDR3 loop is CASSPGYVQGSDTQYF. The CDR3 region has the DNA TGTGCCAGCAGTCCTGGATACGTACAGGGATCGGATACGCAGTATTTT.

V and J are TRBV3-1 (or the pseudogene TRBV3-2) and TRBJ2-1; the match to TRBD2 covers 8 bases. CDR1 and CDR2 (germline): LGHDT, YNNKEL (reference sequence). This CDR3 is built from 18 residues. V lost 0 bases, J lost 9 bases, and 16 bases stayed unmatched. In DNA, the CDR3 is TGTGCCAGCAGCCAAGATTCCTGGCGGGGGGCGAATGTCGGTGAGCAGTTCTTC. Translating gives CASSQDSWRGANVGEQFF.

This clone was recorded only once. This rearrangement joins TRBV7-2 to TRBJ1-6; D unclear. CDR1 is SGHTA and CDR2 is FQGNSA in the germline V gene. CDR3 size: 12 residues. Deletions cut 2 bases from V and 11 bases from J, with 7 bases between. This chain's CDR3 is CASSLMRAPLHF. CDR3 DNA: TGTGCCAGCAGCTTAATGCGAGCACCCCTCCACTTT.

The rearrangement joins TRBV29-1 to TRBJ1-2; 8 bases match TRBD1. Germline loops: CDR1 SQVTM, CDR2 ANQGSEA. CDR3 size: 12 residues. V dropped 4 bases and J dropped 5; count of bases not matched to a gene: 3. CDR3 coding DNA: TGCAGCGTTGTACAGGGGGAATATGGCTACACCTTC. Translating it yields CSVVQGEYGYTF.

The genes are TRBV5-5 and TRBJ1-2; D remains ambiguous. The V and J ends lost 4 bases and 10 bases respectively, with 17 bases between them. Per the germline V gene, CDR1 is SGHKS and CDR2 is YYEKEE (reference sequence). This CDR3 is 13 amino acids long. The CDR3 DNA follows: TGTGCCAGCAGCCCCTCGGCTCTCGAGGACTACACCTTC. Its translation is CASSPSALEDYTF. Together with reference TRBV5-5 and TRBJ1-2, the CDR3 gives the full variable domain: DAGVTQSPTHLIKTRGQQVTLRCSPISGHKSVSWYQQVLGQGPQFIFQYYEKEERGRGNFPDRFSARQFPNYSSELNVNALLLGDSALYLCASSPSALEDYTFGSGTRLTVV.

This chain links TRBV5-5 with TRBJ2-3, with 8 bases identical to TRBD1. J lost 6 bases, V lost 5 bases, and 8 bases had no gene match. Germline V lookup: CDR1 SGHKS, CDR2 YYEKEE (reference sequence). The CDR3 extends over 14 amino acids. The CDR3 sequence is CASRVRDRSDTQYF. The CDR3, as DNA: TGTGCCAGCAGGGTCCGGGACAGGAGCGATACGCAGTATTTT.

CDR3 residues: CASSSSSGVLTYEQYF. The CDR3, as DNA: TGTGCCAGCAGTTCGTCCTCGGGGGTTCTTACCTACGAGCAGTACTTC. This chain links TRBV27 with TRBJ2-7, with D possibly being TRBD2 (6 bases). Germline V lookup: CDR1 MNHEY, CDR2 SMNVEV (reference sequence). Trimming took 4 bases from V and 2 from J, leaving 18 bases between them. This CDR3 spans 16 amino acids.

The rearrangement joins TRBV21-1 to TRBJ2-7; the tabulated D call, TRBD1, remains unverified against the DNA. TRBV21-1 constitutes a pseudogene. The CDR3 extends over 15 amino acids. The CDR3 protein is CASSNGGPTGLEQYF. The CDR3 nucleotides read TGTGCCAGCAGCAATGGGGGCCCCACAGGGCTCGAGCAGTACTTC.

The V call is TRBV4-1, the J call TRBJ1-1; a weak D match, TRBD1 (5 bases). The CDR3 covers 19 residues. V gave up 1 base and J gave up 1 base, with 22 bases separating them. Germline lookup yields CDR1 MGHRA and CDR2 YSYEKL. The CDR3: CASSQVPPTTGQRNTEAFF. DNA of the CDR3: TGCGCCAGCAGCCAAGTTCCCCCGACAACAGGTCAGCGGAACACTGAAGCTTTCTTT.

The chain's CDR3 is CASSPRQGVSTGELFF. The CDR3 DNA reads TGTGCCAGCTCACCACGCCAGGGGGTTAGCACCGGGGAGCTGTTTTTT. The gene calls are TRBV18 and TRBJ2-2; 7 nucleotides align to TRBD1. The CDR3 covers 16 residues. J gave up 4 bases and V 1 base, and 6 bases lay outside the gene matches. In germline, CDR1 is KGHSH, CDR2 LQKENI.